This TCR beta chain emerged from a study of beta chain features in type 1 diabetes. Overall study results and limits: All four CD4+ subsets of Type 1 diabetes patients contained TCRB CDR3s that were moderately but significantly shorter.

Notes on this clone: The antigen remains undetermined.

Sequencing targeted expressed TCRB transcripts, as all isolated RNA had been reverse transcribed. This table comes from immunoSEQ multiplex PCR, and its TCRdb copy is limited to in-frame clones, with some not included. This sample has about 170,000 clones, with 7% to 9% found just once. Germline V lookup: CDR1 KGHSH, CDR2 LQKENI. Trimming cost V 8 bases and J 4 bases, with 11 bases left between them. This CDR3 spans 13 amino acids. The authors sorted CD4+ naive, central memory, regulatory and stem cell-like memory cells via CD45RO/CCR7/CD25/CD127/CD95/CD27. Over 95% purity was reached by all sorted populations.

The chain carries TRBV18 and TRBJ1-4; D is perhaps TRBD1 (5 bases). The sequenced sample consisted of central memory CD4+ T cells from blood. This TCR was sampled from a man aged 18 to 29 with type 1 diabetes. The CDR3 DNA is TGTGCCAGCCAGGCAGGGTATAATGAAAAACTGTTTTTT. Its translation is CASQAGYNEKLFF.